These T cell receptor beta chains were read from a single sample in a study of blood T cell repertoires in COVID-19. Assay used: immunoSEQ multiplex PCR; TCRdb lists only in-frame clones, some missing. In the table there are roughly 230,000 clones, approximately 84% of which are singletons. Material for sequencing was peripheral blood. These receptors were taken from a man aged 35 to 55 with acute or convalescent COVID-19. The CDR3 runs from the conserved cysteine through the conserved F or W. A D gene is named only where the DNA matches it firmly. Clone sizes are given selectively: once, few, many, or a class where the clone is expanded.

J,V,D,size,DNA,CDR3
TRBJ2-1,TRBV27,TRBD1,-,TGTGCCAGCAGTTTGGACAGGGGCTCCTACAATGAGCAGTTCTTC,CASSLDRGSYNEQFF
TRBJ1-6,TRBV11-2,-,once,TGTGCCAGCAGCTCTACAGGCTCCTATAATTCACCCCTCCACTTT,CASSSTGSYNSPLHF
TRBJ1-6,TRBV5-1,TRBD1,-,TGCGCCAGCAGCTTGGACCCGGGACAGGGTGGATCACCCCTCCACTTT,CASSLDPGQGGSPLHF
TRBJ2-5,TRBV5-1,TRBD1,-,TGCGCCAGCAGCCGCACGACAGGGCCGGAGGAGACCCAGTACTTC,CASSRTTGPEETQYF
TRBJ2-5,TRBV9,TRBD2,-,TGTGCCAGCAGCGTAGCCTTAGCGGGGGTACAAGAGACCCAGTACTTC,CASSVALAGVQETQYF
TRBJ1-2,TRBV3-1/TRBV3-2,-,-,TGTGCCAGCAGCCAAGAGGGTGTGATGGGGAGCTATGGCTACACCTTC,CASSQEGVMGSYGYTF
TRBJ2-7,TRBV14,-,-,TGTGCCAGCAGCCATAGTATCACCGAGCAGTACTTC,CASSHSITEQYF
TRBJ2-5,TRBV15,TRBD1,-,TGTGCCACCAGCAGGTTACGGGGTGGGACAGGCCAAGAGACCCAGTACTTC,CATSRLRGGTGQETQYF
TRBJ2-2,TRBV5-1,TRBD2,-,TGCGCCAGCAGCATAGGGACTACATACACCGGGGAGCTGTTTTTT,CASSIGTTYTGELFF
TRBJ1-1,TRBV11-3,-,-,TGTGCCAGCAGCTTAGACGGGGGTACTGAAGCTTTCTTT,CASSLDGGTEAFF